A selection of T cell receptor beta chains follows, all from one sample in a study of T cell repertoires in cytomegalovirus infection. Each CDR3 protein is one row after TCRdb ran MiXCR on the reads. The sample lists tens of thousands of distinct CDR3 sequences; roughly 20% were seen once. Their antigens are not known. The sample was PBMCs, sequenced either directly or after in vitro stimulation (not recorded which). The source is a human donor in good health (CMV status not recorded). Some clones in this sample may be carry-over from other donors' samples. Each CDR3 is given with its conserved first and last residue. The D gene is left open where the match is weak. Not all rows give a size; the values are once, few, many and, for expanded clones, a class.

TGTGCCAGCAGCCGAAACGTGTGGGGACAGCCCCAGCATTTT CASSRNVWGQPQHF . . TRBJ1-5 TRBV3-1 14
TGTGCCAGCAGCCCAGTGGGCAGGGGGAACACCGGGGAGCTGTTTTTT CASSPVGRGNTGELFF many . TRBJ2-2 TRBV7-2 16
TGTGCCAGTAGTTGGACTAGCGGGATTACCTCCTACGAGCAGTACTTC CASSWTSGITSYEQYF few TRBD2 TRBJ2-7 TRBV19 16
TGTGCCAGCACCCCCGGGGATATAAATGAGCAGTTCTTC CASTPGDINEQFF many . TRBJ2-1 TRBV12-3/TRBV12-4 13
TGTGCCAGCGGGGTTGGAGCGGTTAATTCCTACGAGCAGTACTTC CASGVGAVNSYEQYF few . TRBJ2-7 TRBV6-2/TRBV6-3 15
TGTGCCTGGAGTGTTAGGGGAGCCGTGGGGGCACCCCTCCACTTT CAWSVRGAVGAPLHF . . TRBJ1-6 TRBV30 15
TGTGCCAGCAGGGCAGGGGGAGAGACCCAGTACTTC CASRAGGETQYF many TRBD1 TRBJ2-5 TRBV7-6 12
TGTGCCAGCAGGGTGGGGGGACAGAACACTGAAGCTTTCTTT CASRVGGQNTEAFF . . TRBJ1-1 TRBV5-4 14
TGTGCCAGCAGCTTAAGAGCGGGAGGTCCTAGCACAGATACGCAGTATTTT CASSLRAGGPSTDTQYF many TRBD2 TRBJ2-3 TRBV7-8 17
TGTGCCAGCAGTTTAAGAGGAATCTATGGGAACCAAGAGACCCAGTACTTC CASSLRGIYGNQETQYF . . TRBJ2-5 TRBV12-3/TRBV12-4 17
TGCGCCAGCAGCCTCTCCGGGACTGAAGAGACCCAGTACTTC CASSLSGTEETQYF . . TRBJ2-5 TRBV4-1 14
TGCGCCAGCAGCCAAGAGCAGGGGGTGTATGGGTTAAATGAAGCTTTCTTT CASSQEQGVYGLNEAFF many TRBD1 TRBJ1-1 TRBV4-3 17
TGTGCCACGGGAGGGACTAGCGGGATCCGGGAGACCCAGTACTTC CATGGTSGIRETQYF many TRBD2 TRBJ2-5 TRBV7-2 15
TGTGCCAGCAGCTACCGGACAAGGGAGTCTGAAGCTTTCTTT CASSYRTRESEAFF . . TRBJ1-1 TRBV9 14
TGTGCCAGCAGTGGGGGCGGGGGTTTATACAATGAGCAGTTCTTC CASSGGGGLYNEQFF many . TRBJ2-1 TRBV7-2 15
TGTGCCAGCAGTCACCAGGGTGTCGGCTACGAGCAGTACTTC CASSHQGVGYEQYF many . TRBJ2-7 TRBV27 14
TGTGCCAGCAGCGCACACCCCAGACTCATGAACACTGAAGCTTTCTTT CASSAHPRLMNTEAFF . . TRBJ1-1 TRBV5-5 16
TGTGCCAGCAGCTCAGATATGGGTGAGCAGTTCTTC CASSSDMGEQFF many . TRBJ2-1 TRBV7-2 12
TGTGCCAGCAGCTCCACAGGGATTTACACAGCCGGGGAGCTGTTTTTT CASSSTGIYTAGELFF many . TRBJ2-2 TRBV7-9 16
TGTGCCAGCAGCTTAGGACCAGAGGGACGAGAGACCCAGTACTTC CASSLGPEGRETQYF many . TRBJ2-5 TRBV7-2 15
TGTGCCAGCAGCTTAGTGGGTAGCGGGGTTTACAATGAGCAGTTCTTC CASSLVGSGVYNEQFF . TRBD2 TRBJ2-1 TRBV7-6 16
TGTGCCAGTACCTCGCGGCAACAGGGGGGAACTGAAGCTTTCTTT CASTSRQQGGTEAFF few TRBD1 TRBJ1-1 TRBV19 15